A selection of T cell receptor beta chains follows, all from one sample in a study of blood T cell repertoires in COVID-19. Sequencing used immunoSEQ multiplex PCR; TCRdb keeps in-frame clones, though not all of them. This sample has about 320,000 clones; approximately 85% occur once, and the top ten carry approximately 7.9%. Material: peripheral blood. Source of these receptors: a human donor in a cohort sampled during active COVID-19. CDR3s include the opening cysteine and the closing phenylalanine or tryptophan. A clone size is listed for some rows: how often the clone was seen (once, few, many), or a class if it is expanded.

size | V | CDR3
- | TRBV23-1 | CASSQTGATKNIQYF
- | TRBV12-3/TRBV12-4 | CASSITGVNEQYF
once | TRBV19 | CASSIGQITNYGYTF
- | TRBV9 | CASRGQGATRNTGELFF
- | TRBV6-2/TRBV6-3 | CASSLLGGGSGEQFF
- | TRBV27 | CASRSLGALGNTIYF
- | TRBV7-9 | CASSLRQGGYEQYF
- | TRBV6-5 | CASSPAGGRNTEAFF
- | TRBV18 | CASSPSAGEYGYTF
few | TRBV19 | CASRLVTGTGDGYTF
- | TRBV6-1 | CASSDEGGWNNEQFF
- | TRBV7-9 | CASSFSLHGYTF
- | TRBV10-3 | CAIRGLAGFPEYNEQFF
- | TRBV20-1 | CSASDGGASEQYF
- | TRBV3-1/TRBV3-2 | CASSPAGTGANVLTF
- | TRBV19 | CASSIGGTGAFF
- | TRBV7-2 | CASSFIPGDTQYF
- | TRBV30 | CAWSVDREDQPQHF
few | TRBV18 | CASSPFGPGDTGELFF
- | TRBV9 | CASRTSSGGGYTF
- | TRBV11-2 | CASKGLAAPRELFF
- | TRBV3-1/TRBV3-2 | CASSYRDWGADTQYF
- | TRBV4-2 | CASSRTLGQRDQPQHF
- | TRBV12-5 | CASGDRSLTNYGYTF
- | TRBV5-1 | CASSLRSLAGSISYEQYF
- | TRBV6-1 | CASSDELAGNGDTQYF
- | TRBV29-1 | CSVQENRGSQGVEQYF
- | TRBV3-1/TRBV3-2 | CATEDRGGYTF
- | TRBV4-1 | CASSQGQDSYEQYF
once | TRBV6-5 | CASSYDRGSGAFF
- | TRBV29-1 | CSVQGYGYTF
- | TRBV12-3/TRBV12-4 | CASSPWAGDEQYF
- | TRBV24-1 | CATTGTGSSYNEQFF
- | TRBV5-1 | CASSLGGEAGLSTDTQYF
- | TRBV7-3 | CASSRTGPGTEAFF
- | TRBV3-1/TRBV3-2 | CASSQSLHEQYF
- | TRBV6-5 | CATKWEGQGYYEQYF
- | TRBV3-1/TRBV3-2 | CASSRTGGNQPQHF
- | TRBV7-8 | CASRGLAGVGEQFF
- | TRBV2 | CASSQRQGAEGGYTF
- | TRBV19 | CASSIERVNYGYTF